This TCR beta chain was retrieved from a study of CD8 T cells in ankylosing spondylitis. The V end lost 5 bases, the J end lost 1 base, and 12 bases lay between the germline ends. The CDR3 totals 14 residues. Per germline, CDR1 SEHNR and CDR2 FQNEAQ (reference sequence). Overall study results and limits: The study identified a TCR beta motif of several highly homologous variants that appeared characteristic of ankylosing spondylitis blood.

For this clonotype: Antigen unknown.

One entry per CDR3 protein, called by TCRdb with MiXCR from the 5' RACE reads. The table records under 450,000 distinct CDR3 sequences, roughly 18% of them present only once. The sequencing input was blood, either unsorted or a sorted T cell fraction (not recorded which). The TCR originated in a male donor with ankylosing spondylitis. The chain joins TRBV7-9 to TRBJ2-7; D is possibly TRBD1 or TRBD2 (5 bases each). In DNA, the CDR3 is TGTGCCAGCAGCACTCGGGACCAATCCTACGAGCAGTACTTC. Encoded protein: CASSTRDQSYEQYF.